This record covers a single T cell receptor beta chain. Individuals drawn from approximately 26 US areas were roughly 18 to 95 years old. This entry comes from a study of blood T cell repertoires in COVID-19. Study details: Samples representing acute and convalescent COVID-19 were sourced from the United States, Italy and Spain. Sources were T cells, B-cell-depleted T cells, or PBMCs; the material itself was cDNA or gDNA.

Germline assignment: CDR1 DFQATT and CDR2 SNEGSKA (reference sequence). There are 14 residues in the CDR3. V was shortened by 3 bases and J by 1 base, with 9 bases between the two germline ends. Methods used by the authors: The authors estimated nucleated cell counts from reference gene primer amplification. Sequenced by immunoSEQ multiplex PCR; TCRdb stores in-frame clones only, minus some. From that table come the V and J calls and clone size; the DNA was used to work out D and trimming. The data contain roughly 210,000 clones, roughly 91% of them singletons. The sequencing input was PBMCs or T cells enriched from blood (not recorded which). The receptor was derived from a man aged 25 to 40 in a cohort exposed to, infected with or recovered from COVID-19 (not recorded which). The J gene is TRBJ1-4, the V gene TRBV20-1, with D hard to call. The CDR3: CSASSSGTNEKLFF. The CDR3 region has the DNA TGCAGTGCTAGTTCCAGTGGAACTAATGAAAAACTGTTTTTT.